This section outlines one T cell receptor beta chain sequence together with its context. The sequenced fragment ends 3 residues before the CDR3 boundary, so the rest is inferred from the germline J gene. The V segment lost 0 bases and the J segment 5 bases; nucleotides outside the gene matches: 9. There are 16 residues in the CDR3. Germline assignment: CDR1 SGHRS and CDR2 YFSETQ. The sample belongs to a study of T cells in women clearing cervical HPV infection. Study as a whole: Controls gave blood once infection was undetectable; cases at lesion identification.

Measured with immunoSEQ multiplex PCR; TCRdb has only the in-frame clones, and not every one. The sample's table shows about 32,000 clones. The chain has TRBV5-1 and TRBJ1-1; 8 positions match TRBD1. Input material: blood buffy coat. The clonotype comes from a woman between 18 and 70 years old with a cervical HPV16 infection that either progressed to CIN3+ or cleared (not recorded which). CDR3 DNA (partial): TGCGCCAGCAGCTTGGGATCCAGGGGGCGAGAAACTGAA. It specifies CASSLGSRGRETE. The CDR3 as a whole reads CASSLGSRGRETEAFF.